The 21 T cell receptor beta chains listed next were all sequenced from one sample in a study of cytomegalovirus exposure and HLA in healthy donors. Profiled with immunoSEQ multiplex PCR; TCRdb holds only in-frame clones, not every one. This sample has roughly 100,000 clones; roughly 90% occur once, and the top ten carry 1.8%. Material for sequencing was PBMCs. Source of these receptors: a woman between 18 and 29 years old in good health and CMV-seropositive.

This clone was counted once. V and J are TRBV21-1 and TRBJ1-2. TRBV21-1 is recorded as a pseudogene. This CDR3 has 14 residues. The CDR3 is CASSKGAGPDGYTF. The CDR3, as DNA: TGTGCCAGCAGCAAAGGGGCGGGGCCGGATGGCTACACCTTC.

The genes are TRBV19 and TRBJ2-1, with 11 positions matching TRBD1. The germline gives CDR1 LNHDA, CDR2 SQIVND (reference sequence). J gave up 7 bases and V 3 bases, and 5 bases lay outside the gene matches. The CDR3 is 15 amino acids. CDR3 nucleotides: TGTGCCAGTAGTATTGGGGACAGGGGGGGTAATGAGCAGTTCTTC. This sequence encodes CASSIGDRGGNEQFF.

This chain joins TRBV2 and TRBJ2-7, with 9 bases matching TRBD1. CDR1 and CDR2 (germline): SNHLY, FYNNEI. V lost 4 bases and J lost 1; bases outside the gene matches: 11. The CDR3 runs 17 residues. The CDR3 reads CASSVPALTGGSYEQYF. The CDR3 nucleotides read TGTGCCAGCAGTGTACCGGCACTGACAGGGGGGTCCTACGAGCAGTACTTC.

The chain couples TRBV6-4 to TRBJ2-3, with 12 positions matching TRBD2. The V gene's germline CDR1 is MRHNA and CDR2 SNTAGT. The CDR3 runs to 16 residues. Trimming at V came to 0 bases and at J to 6 bases, leaving 4 bases not matched to a gene. CDR3 DNA: TGTGCCAGCAGTGACTCGCTAGCGGGGGGGTCGGATACGCAGTATTTT. Its translation: CASSDSLAGGSDTQYF.

This chain connects TRBV5-3 to TRBJ2-7; D not certain. TRBV5-3 is sorted into the ORF group, with uncertain function. Trimming took off 7 bases at V and 6 bases at J, with 5 bases between the two ends. The CDR3 length is 9 residues. The CDR3 region has the DNA TGTGCCAGATACACCGAGCAGTACTTC. Its translation: CARYTEQYF.

The chain employs TRBV6-5 and TRBJ1-1; D is perhaps TRBD1 (5 bases). Trimming shortened V by 3 bases and J by 2 bases, and 13 bases separated the two germline ends. The CDR3 totals 15 residues. Germline V gene lookup returns CDR1 MNHEY and CDR2 SVGAGI. DNA for the CDR3: TGTGCCAGCAGTTATCGCGGACACCAAAACACTGAAGCTTTCTTT. Translated: CASSYRGHQNTEAFF.

This chain links TRBV7-9 with TRBJ2-7; no clear D. The CDR3 is 14 residues long. Between the trimmed V and J ends, which lost 1 base and 2 bases, there was a span of 9 bases. Per germline, CDR1 SEHNR and CDR2 FQNEAQ (reference sequence). The CDR3 loop reads CASSLDSLTYEQYF. The CDR3 bases are TGTGCCAGCAGCTTAGACAGTTTGACCTACGAGCAGTACTTC.

The J gene is TRBJ2-7, the V gene TRBV18, with TRBD1 identical over 7 bases. Germline lookup yields CDR1 KGHSH and CDR2 LQKENI. V shed 1 base, J shed 2 bases, and the junction held 2 bases outside the gene matches. CDR3 size: 14 residues. CDR3 sequence: CASSPQGAAYEQYF. CDR3 bases: TGTGCCAGCTCACCACAGGGGGCGGCCTACGAGCAGTACTTC.

This chain connects TRBV5-8 to TRBJ2-7, with D tentatively TRBD2 (6 bases). The CDR3 length is 14 residues. CDR1 and CDR2 from the germline V gene are SGHTS and YDEGEE. This chain's CDR3 is CSPAPLEGYREQYF. The CDR3 DNA reads as TGTTCCCCAGCCCCACTGGAGGGTTATAGGGAGCAGTACTTC.

The rearrangement uses TRBV18 and TRBJ1-1; no firm D call. Germline CDR1 and CDR2: KGHSH and LQKENI. V was shortened by 2 bases and J by 0 bases, with 4 bases between the two germline ends. The CDR3 has 13 amino acids. CDR3 sequence: CASSPDMNTEAFF. As DNA, the CDR3 is TGTGCCAGCTCACCAGACATGAACACTGAAGCTTTCTTT.

The chain couples TRBV28 to TRBJ1-5; a possible D gene is TRBD1 (6 bases). This CDR3 is 15 amino acids long. Germline CDR1 MDHEN, CDR2 SYDVKM. V lost 4 bases to trimming and J lost 5 bases, with 15 bases between them. The CDR3 region has the DNA TGTGCCAGCAGTTCAAAGGTTCAGGGGTATCAGCCCCAGCATTTT. It specifies CASSSKVQGYQPQHF.

This chain connects TRBV11-2 to TRBJ2-1, with 10 bases identical to TRBD1. V gave up 1 base and J gave up 8 bases; unmatched junction bases: 2. Germline CDR1 and CDR2: SGHAT and FQNNGV. This CDR3 region has 14 residues. Written as DNA, the CDR3 is TGTGCCAGCAGCTTAGGGACAGGGGGGGATGAGCAGTTCTTC. This encodes CASSLGTGGDEQFF.

The chain is built from TRBV30 and TRBJ2-1; 9 bases match TRBD2. Germline V gene lookup returns CDR1 GTSNPN and CDR2 SVGIG (reference sequence). This CDR3 has 15 amino acids. The junction had 14 bases not matched to a gene; V was cut back by 4 bases and J by 10 bases. The DNA of the CDR3 is TGTGCCTGGATGGAGACAGCGGGGGGCCCTTTAGAGCAGTTCTTC. Its translation: CAWMETAGGPLEQFF.

Only a few counts were recorded for this clone. V gene TRBV19 combines with J gene TRBJ1-6; 7 bases align to TRBD1. The CDR3 is 16 amino acids. The V gene end was trimmed by 3 bases and the J gene end by 6 bases; junction bases not matched to a gene: 8. Germline CDR1 and CDR2: LNHDA and SQIVND (reference sequence). Written as DNA, the CDR3 is TGTGCCAGTAGTATCGTCACAGGGGACCTTAATTCACCCCTCCACTTT. Translation: CASSIVTGDLNSPLHF.

The chain uses TRBV11-2 and TRBJ1-1; 7 nucleotides match TRBD1. Looked up from germline, CDR1 is SGHAT and CDR2 is FQNNGV. This CDR3 is built from 14 residues. V shed 5 bases, J shed 1 base, and the junction held 4 bases outside the gene matches. CDR3 nucleotide sequence: TGTGCCAGCAGCCAAGACAGGGCGAACACTGAAGCTTTCTTT. The encoded protein is CASSQDRANTEAFF.

The chain uses TRBV9 and TRBJ2-5; 7 bases are a match to TRBD1. This CDR3 region has 12 residues. CDR1 and CDR2 (germline): SGDLS, YYNGEE. The ends lost 3 bases at V and 8 bases at J; junction bases unmatched: 4. CDR3 protein: CASSDDRATQYF. CDR3 in DNA: TGTGCCAGCAGCGACGACAGGGCCACCCAGTACTTC. The variable domain in full, with the rest retrieved from reference TRBV9 and TRBJ2-5, is DSGVTQTPKHLITATGQRVTLRCSPRSGDLSVYWYQQSLDQGLQFLIQYYNGEERAKGNILERFSAQQFPDLHSELNLSSLELGDSALYFCASSDDRATQYFGPGTRLLVL.

The chain uses TRBV7-9 and TRBJ2-7, with D possibly TRBD1 on 6 matching bases. CDR1 is SEHNR and CDR2 is FQNEAQ in the germline V gene (reference sequence). The CDR3 is 15 amino acids. The V and J ends lost 6 bases and 1 base respectively, with 16 bases between them. The CDR3 region has the DNA TGTGCCAGCAGGACCAGGACAGTCCCATCCTACGAGCAGTACTTC. Protein product: CASRTRTVPSYEQYF.

The J gene is TRBJ2-3, the V gene TRBV4-1, with 11 positions matching TRBD2. CDR1 is MGHRA, CDR2 YSYEKL, per germline. The ends lost 1 base at V and 2 bases at J; junction bases unmatched: 5. The CDR3 is made up of 17 amino acids. CDR3 loop: CASSQVLAGAYTDTQYF. For the CDR3, the DNA is TGCGCCAGCAGCCAAGTACTAGCGGGGGCCTACACAGATACGCAGTATTTT.

This clone came up once. The chain carries TRBV27 and TRBJ2-7; a possible D gene is TRBD2 (6 bases). Germline V gene lookup returns CDR1 MNHEY and CDR2 SMNVEV (reference sequence). The length of the CDR3 is 15 residues. V shed 3 bases and J shed 2 bases, with 14 bases lying between them. CDR3: CASSFGPGGTYEQYF. In DNA form, the CDR3 reads TGTGCCAGCAGTTTTGGCCCCGGCGGGACCTACGAGCAGTACTTC.

This chain connects TRBV6-4 to TRBJ2-2; TRBD2 aligns across 10 bases. Per germline, CDR1 MRHNA and CDR2 SNTAGT. The CDR3 runs 16 residues. Trimming cost V 6 bases and J 4 bases; bases outside gene matches: 8. CDR3 sequence: CASSAQAGGSTGELFF. Written as DNA, the CDR3 is TGTGCCAGCAGCGCCCAAGCGGGGGGGAGCACCGGGGAGCTGTTTTTT.

The gene calls are TRBV2 and TRBJ1-2; D possibly corresponds to TRBD1 (5 bases). Trimming took off 4 bases at V and 3 bases at J, with 12 bases between the two ends. The germline CDR1 and CDR2 sequences are SNHLY and FYNNEI. CDR3 length: 14 residues. The CDR3 here is CASSVTGGDYGYTF. CDR3 DNA: TGTGCCAGCAGTGTGACGGGAGGGGACTATGGCTACACCTTC. The full variable domain, completed using reference TRBV2 and TRBJ1-2, is EPEVTQTPSHQVTQMGQEVILRCVPISNHLYFYWYRQILGQKVEFLVSFYNNEISEKSEIFDDQFSVERPDGSNFTLKIRSTKLEDSAMYFCASSVTGGDYGYTFGSGTRLTVV.